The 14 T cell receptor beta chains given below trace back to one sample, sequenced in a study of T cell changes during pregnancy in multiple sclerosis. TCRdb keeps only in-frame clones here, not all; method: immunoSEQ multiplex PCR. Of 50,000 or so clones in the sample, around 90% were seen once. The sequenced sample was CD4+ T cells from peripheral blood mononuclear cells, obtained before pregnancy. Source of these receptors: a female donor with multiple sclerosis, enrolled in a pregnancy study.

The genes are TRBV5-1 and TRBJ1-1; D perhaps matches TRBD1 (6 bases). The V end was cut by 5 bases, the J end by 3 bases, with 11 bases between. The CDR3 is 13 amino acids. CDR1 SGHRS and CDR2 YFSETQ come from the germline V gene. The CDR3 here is CASSSDSYTEAFF. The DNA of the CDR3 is TGCGCCAGCAGTTCGGACAGCTACACTGAAGCTTTCTTT.

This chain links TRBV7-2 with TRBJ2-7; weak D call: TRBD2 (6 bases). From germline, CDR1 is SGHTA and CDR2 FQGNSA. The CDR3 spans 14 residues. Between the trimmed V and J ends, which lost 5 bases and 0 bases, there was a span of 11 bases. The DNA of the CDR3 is TGTGCCAGCAGCCTGGGACTCCGCTCCTACGAGCAGTACTTC. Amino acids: CASSLGLRSYEQYF. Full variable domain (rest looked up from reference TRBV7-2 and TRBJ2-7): GAGVSQSPSNKVTEKGKDVELRCDPISGHTALYWYRQSLGQGLEFLIYFQGNSAPDKSGLPSDRFSAERTGGSVSTLTIQRTQQEDSAVYLCASSLGLRSYEQYFGPGTRLTVT.

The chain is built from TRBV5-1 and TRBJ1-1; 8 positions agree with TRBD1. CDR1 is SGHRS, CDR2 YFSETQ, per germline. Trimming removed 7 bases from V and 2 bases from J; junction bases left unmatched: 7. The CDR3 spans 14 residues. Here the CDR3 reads CASRLTGGNTEAFF. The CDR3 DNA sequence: TGCGCCAGCCGATTAACAGGGGGTAACACTGAAGCTTTCTTT.

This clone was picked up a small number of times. CDR3: CASSARTSGYNEQFF. CDR3 bases: TGTGCCAGCAGTGCCCGGACTAGCGGGTACAATGAGCAGTTCTTC. This rearrangement joins TRBV6-1 to TRBJ2-1; TRBD2 aligns across 11 bases. Germline V gene data show CDR1 as MNHNS and CDR2 as SASEGT. With V trimmed by 4 bases and J by 4 bases, 3 bases remained unmatched. The CDR3 runs 15 residues.

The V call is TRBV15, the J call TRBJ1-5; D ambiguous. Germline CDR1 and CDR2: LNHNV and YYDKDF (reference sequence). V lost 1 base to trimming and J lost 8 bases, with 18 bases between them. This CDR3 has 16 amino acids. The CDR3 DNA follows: TGTGCCACCAGCAGAGCGGTTATGGGCATAGGCGAGCCCCAGCATTTT. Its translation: CATSRAVMGIGEPQHF.

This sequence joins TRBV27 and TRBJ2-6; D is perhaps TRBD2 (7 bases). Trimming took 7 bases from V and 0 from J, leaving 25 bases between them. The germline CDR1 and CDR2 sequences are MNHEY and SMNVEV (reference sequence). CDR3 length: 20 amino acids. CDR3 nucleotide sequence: TGTGCCAGCAAGCTCAAAGCCCGGGGGGCGTTCGTCTCTGGGGCCAACGTCCTGACTTTC. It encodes CASKLKARGAFVSGANVLTF.

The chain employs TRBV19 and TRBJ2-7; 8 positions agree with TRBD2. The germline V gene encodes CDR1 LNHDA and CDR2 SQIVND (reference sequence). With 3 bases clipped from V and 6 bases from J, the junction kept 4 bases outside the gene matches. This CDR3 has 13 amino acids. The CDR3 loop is CASSIFGTSEQYF. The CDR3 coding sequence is TGTGCCAGTAGTATTTTTGGGACTAGCGAGCAGTACTTC.

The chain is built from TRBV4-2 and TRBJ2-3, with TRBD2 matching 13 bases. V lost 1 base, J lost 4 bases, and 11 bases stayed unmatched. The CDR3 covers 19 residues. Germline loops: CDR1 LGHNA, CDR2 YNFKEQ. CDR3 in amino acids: CASSQGEHGTSGMPDTQYF. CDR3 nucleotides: TGTGCCAGCAGCCAAGGAGAACACGGGACTAGCGGGATGCCAGATACGCAGTATTTT.

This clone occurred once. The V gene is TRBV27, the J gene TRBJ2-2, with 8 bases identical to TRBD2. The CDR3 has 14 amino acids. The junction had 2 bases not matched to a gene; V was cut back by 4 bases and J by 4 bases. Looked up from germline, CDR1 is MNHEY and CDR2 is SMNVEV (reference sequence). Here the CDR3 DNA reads TGTGCCAGCAGTTCCGGGACTAGCACCGGGGAGCTGTTTTTT. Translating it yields CASSSGTSTGELFF.

CDR3 nucleotides: TGTGCCACGGGACTAGCGGGAGGGTTCCGGGAGCAGTACTTC. It is translated as CATGLAGGFREQYF. The chain uses TRBV27 and TRBJ2-7, with 16 positions matching TRBD2. Germline CDR1 is MNHEY and CDR2 is SMNVEV (reference sequence). The CDR3 is made up of 14 amino acids. V lost 10 bases, J lost 7 bases, and 7 bases stayed unmatched.

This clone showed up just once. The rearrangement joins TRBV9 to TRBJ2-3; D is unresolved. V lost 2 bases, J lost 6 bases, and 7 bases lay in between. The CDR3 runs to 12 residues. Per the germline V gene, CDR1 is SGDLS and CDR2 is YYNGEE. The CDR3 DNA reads TGTGCCAGCAGCGTCTCCCTGGATACGCAGTATTTT. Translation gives CASSVSLDTQYF.

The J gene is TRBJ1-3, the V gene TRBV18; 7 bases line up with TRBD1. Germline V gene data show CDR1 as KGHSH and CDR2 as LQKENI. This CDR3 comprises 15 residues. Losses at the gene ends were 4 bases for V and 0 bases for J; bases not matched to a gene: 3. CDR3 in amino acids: CASSRQGGSGNTIYF. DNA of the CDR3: TGTGCCAGCTCACGACAGGGAGGCTCTGGAAACACCATATATTTT.

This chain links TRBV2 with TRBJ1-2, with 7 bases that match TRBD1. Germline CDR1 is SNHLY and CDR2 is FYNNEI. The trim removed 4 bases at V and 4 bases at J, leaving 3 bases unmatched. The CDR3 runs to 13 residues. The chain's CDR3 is CASSGQGGYGYTF. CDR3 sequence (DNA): TGTGCCAGCAGTGGACAGGGCGGCTATGGCTACACCTTC.

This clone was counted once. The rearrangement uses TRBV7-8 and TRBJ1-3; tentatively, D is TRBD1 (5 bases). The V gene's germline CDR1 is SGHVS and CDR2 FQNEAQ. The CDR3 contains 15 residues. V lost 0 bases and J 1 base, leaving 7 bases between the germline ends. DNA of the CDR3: TGTGCCAGCAGCTTAGCGCACAGGTCTGGAAACACCATATATTTT. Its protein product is CASSLAHRSGNTIYF.